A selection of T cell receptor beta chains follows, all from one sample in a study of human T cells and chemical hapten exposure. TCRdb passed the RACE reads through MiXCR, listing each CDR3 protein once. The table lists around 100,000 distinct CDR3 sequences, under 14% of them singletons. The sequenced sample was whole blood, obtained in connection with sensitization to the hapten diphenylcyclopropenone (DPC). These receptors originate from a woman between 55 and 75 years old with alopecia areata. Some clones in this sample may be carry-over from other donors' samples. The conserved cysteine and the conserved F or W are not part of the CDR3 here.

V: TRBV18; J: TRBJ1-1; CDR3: ASSPQLAGETEAF
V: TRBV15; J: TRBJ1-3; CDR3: ATSRDGRNSGNTIY
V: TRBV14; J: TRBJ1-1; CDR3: ASSQMPHTEAF
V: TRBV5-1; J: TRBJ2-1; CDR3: ASSLAVGYEQF
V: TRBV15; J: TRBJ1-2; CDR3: ATSRDKGTGYGYT
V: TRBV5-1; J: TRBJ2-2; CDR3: ASSLTSRNTGELF
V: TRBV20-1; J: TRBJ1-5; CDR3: SASGSNQPQH
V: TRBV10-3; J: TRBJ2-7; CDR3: AISESGGLPGYEQY
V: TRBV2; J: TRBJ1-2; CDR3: ASSKTGGNYGYT
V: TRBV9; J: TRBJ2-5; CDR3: ASSVAGTSGGTRETQY
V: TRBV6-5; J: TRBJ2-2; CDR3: ASRGSQGTGELF
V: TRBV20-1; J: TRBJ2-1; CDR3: SAHPRGGSYNEQF
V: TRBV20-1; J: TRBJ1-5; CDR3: SAPQGNQPQH
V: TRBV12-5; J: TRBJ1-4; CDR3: ASGLVRASATNEKLF
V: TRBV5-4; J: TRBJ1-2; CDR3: ASSPGGAEHYGYT
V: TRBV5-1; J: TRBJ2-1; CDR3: ASSPPGNEQF
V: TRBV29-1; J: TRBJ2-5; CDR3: SVVGPAGGETQY
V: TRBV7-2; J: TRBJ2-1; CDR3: ASSVVPLGVYNEQF
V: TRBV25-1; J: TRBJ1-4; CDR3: ASSDPGETNEKLF
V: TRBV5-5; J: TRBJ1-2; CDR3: ASSLTGGAGYGYT
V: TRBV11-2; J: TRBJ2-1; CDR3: ASSLKTGKSPYNEQF
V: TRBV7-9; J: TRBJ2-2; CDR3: ASSFDRATGELF
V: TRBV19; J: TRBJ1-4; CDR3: ASSTRHAGEKLF
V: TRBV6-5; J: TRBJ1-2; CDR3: ASSYSFTGTPYGYT
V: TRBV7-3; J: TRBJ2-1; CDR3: ASSDSGGERYNEQF
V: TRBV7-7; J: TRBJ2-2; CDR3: ASSLVPSGLLPNTGELF
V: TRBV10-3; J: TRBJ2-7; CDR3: AISASGQGNYEQY